This T cell receptor beta chain was obtained from a study of T cell repertoires in cytomegalovirus infection. Study as a whole: Signatures in public TCR beta sequences pointed to both CMV infection and matching HLA type.

Study results and caveats: Public TCR beta family frequency separated CMV-and-HLA carriers, including in an independent cohort. HLA-C-restricted CMV clonotypes gave the most frequent clonotype in two of eight donors.

Notes on this clonotype: As yet, its antigen is unknown.

TCRdb re-called the reads through MiXCR, storing one row per CDR3 protein. Here the sample spans hundreds of thousands of distinct CDR3 sequences, roughly a third being singletons. Trimming cost V 7 bases and J 5 bases; bases outside gene matches: 8. Germline loops: CDR1 SGHVS, CDR2 FQNEAQ. The CDR3 covers 13 residues. The chain uses TRBV7-8 and TRBJ2-7; TRBD1 matches 7 bases. Specimen: cultured PBMCs, collected from culture after CMV antigen stimulation. This receptor was identified in a human donor in good health (CMV status not recorded). Some clones in this sample may be carry-over from other donors' samples. CDR3 DNA: TGTGCCAGCAACCCGACAGGGCCCCACGAGCAGTACTTC. It is translated as CASNPTGPHEQYF. The full variable domain, completed using reference TRBV7-8 and TRBJ2-7, is GAGVSQSPRYKVAKRGQDVALRCDPISGHVSLFWYQQALGQGPEFLTYFQNEAQLDKSGLPSDRFFAERPEGSVSTLKIQRTQQEDSAVYLCASNPTGPHEQYFGPGTRLTVT.